The 30 T cell receptor beta chains below all came from one sample that was sequenced in a study of T cells in Graves' hyperthyroidism and ophthalmopathy. The investigators amplified TCR beta CDR3 regions from RNA transcripts. First-round RT-PCR with HTBI primers amplified the TCR CDR3 region. TCRdb re-analysed the multiplex PCR reads in MiXCR, keeping a single row per CDR3 protein. This repertoire shows about 260,000 distinct CDR3 sequences, roughly 20% found once; its top ten account for over 55%. Sequencing input: blood. Receptor source: a man aged 30 to 45 with Graves' ophthalmopathy.

This clonotype was picked up a small number of times. This sequence joins TRBV5-1 and TRBJ2-7, with D maybe TRBD1 (5 bases). The CDR3 covers 13 residues. Trimming left V 4 bases short and J 3 bases short, with 11 bases between. Germline-derived CDR1 and CDR2 are SGHRS and YFSETQ. CDR3 region: CASSADTNYEQYF. In DNA form, the CDR3 reads TGCGCCAGCAGCGCGGACACCAACTACGAGCAGTACTTC.

The gene calls are TRBV11-3 and TRBJ2-3; 14 bases map to TRBD2. Germline loops: CDR1 SGHNT, CDR2 YENEEA. J gave up 6 bases and V 5 bases, and 7 bases lay outside the gene matches. The CDR3 length is 16 residues. The CDR3 DNA follows: TGTGCCAGCAGCCAAGATGGGACTAGCGGGGGCGATACGCAGTATTTT. It encodes CASSQDGTSGGDTQYF.

This chain links TRBV6-1 with TRBJ2-3; TRBD1 matches 11 bases. Trimming at V came to 1 base and at J to 2 bases, leaving 17 bases not matched to a gene. The CDR3 length is 21 residues. The germline gives CDR1 MNHNS, CDR2 SASEGT. CDR3 protein: CASSEGLGGQGGLRPTDTQYF. CDR3 nucleotide sequence: TGTGCCAGCAGTGAAGGGTTAGGGGGACAGGGGGGGCTTAGGCCCACAGATACGCAGTATTTT.

The V call is TRBV20-1, the J call TRBJ1-5, with D possibly being TRBD1 (5 bases). The CDR3 spans 16 residues. The V gene lost 3 bases and the J gene lost 6 bases, with 21 bases spanning the gap. Germline values: CDR1 DFQATT, CDR2 SNEGSKA (reference sequence). The CDR3 spells CSASGGGVVGSQPQHF. CDR3 nucleotide sequence: TGCAGTGCTAGCGGGGGAGGGGTAGTTGGATCTCAGCCCCAGCATTTT.

This clonotype has at least ten counts. The V and J genes are TRBV11-1 and TRBJ2-1; TRBD1 aligns across 10 bases. The length of the CDR3 is 14 residues. With 5 bases clipped from V and 9 bases from J, the junction kept 7 bases outside the gene matches. Germline CDR1 reads SGHAT; CDR2 reads FQDESV (reference sequence). The CDR3 here is CASSKGQGKGEQFF. The CDR3 DNA sequence: TGTGCCAGCAGCAAGGGACAGGGGAAGGGTGAGCAGTTCTTC.

This clonotype was seen only a few times. The chain combines TRBV7-3 with TRBJ2-7, with 9 nucleotides matching TRBD2. Germline CDR1 is SGHTA and CDR2 is FQGTGA. Germline trimming cut 2 bases from V and 4 bases from J; bases unmatched to any gene: 6. This CDR3 is built from 15 residues. In DNA, the CDR3 is TGTGCCAGCAGCTTAGCGGGAGGGCCGGTATACGAGCAGTACTTC. Residues: CASSLAGGPVYEQYF.

This clonotype was observed a handful of times. V and J are TRBV14 and TRBJ1-2; D is undetermined. Germline CDR1 reads SGHDN; CDR2 reads FVKESK. V lost 0 bases and J 4 bases, leaving 18 bases between the germline ends. This CDR3 region has 17 residues. CDR3 DNA sequence: TGTGCCAGCAGCCAAGATTATTGGAACAATCCGCTCTATGGCTACACCTTC. Its protein is CASSQDYWNNPLYGYTF.

The chain recombines TRBV19 with TRBJ2-1; no clear D. There are 9 residues in the CDR3. Looked up from germline, CDR1 is LNHDA and CDR2 is SQIVND (reference sequence). Trimming took 4 bases from V and 16 from J, leaving 8 bases between them. The CDR3 reads CASSTALFF. The CDR3 DNA reads as TGTGCCAGTAGTACCGCCCTATTCTTC.

As regards this clonotype: The junction and the germline gene differ at one end; a read error may be behind it. V gene TRBV5-1 combines with J gene TRBJ2-3; D is undetermined. The CDR3 runs 12 residues. Germline V gene lookup returns CDR1 SGHRS and CDR2 YFSETQ. The CDR3 bases are TGCGCCAGCAGCTCCAACACAGATGCGCAGTATTTT. It translates to CASSSNTDAQYF.

This clonotype was seen just once. The V gene is TRBV7-9, the J gene TRBJ2-1; D may be TRBD2 (6 bases). The CDR3 is 16 amino acids. The germline CDR1 and CDR2 sequences are SEHNR and FQNEAQ (reference sequence). Between the trimmed V and J ends, which lost 2 bases and 1 base, there was a span of 12 bases. CDR3 loop: CASSLTSPTSYNEQFF. DNA of the CDR3: TGTGCCAGCAGCTTAACTAGCCCTACTTCCTACAATGAGCAGTTCTTC.

The CDR3 coding sequence is TGTGCCAGCAGTTCGAAGGGATCCTACGAGCAGTACTTC. This sequence encodes CASSSKGSYEQYF. The chain employs TRBV27 and TRBJ2-7; D is unresolved. V was trimmed by 4 bases and J by 1 base, leaving 8 bases between them. In germline, CDR1 is MNHEY, CDR2 SMNVEV (reference sequence). CDR3 length equals 13 residues.

There are a few counts of this clonotype. The chain carries TRBV3-1 and TRBJ2-5; D uncertain. Germline loops: CDR1 LGHDT, CDR2 YNNKEL (reference sequence). This CDR3 is 16 amino acids long. V lost 0 bases, J lost 1 base, and 12 bases lay in between. This chain's CDR3 is CASSQDFRPFQETQYF. In DNA, the CDR3 is TGTGCCAGCAGCCAAGATTTTCGACCCTTCCAAGAGACCCAGTACTTC.

This chain connects TRBV7-9 to TRBJ2-1; perhaps TRBD2 as D (6 bases). V was pared by 3 bases and J by 8 bases, with 14 bases between. Germline assignment: CDR1 SEHNR and CDR2 FQNEAQ (reference sequence). The CDR3 runs 14 residues. The CDR3 here is CASSFRGSLDEQFF. CDR3 nucleotide sequence: TGTGCCAGCAGCTTTCGGGGGAGTTTGGATGAGCAGTTCTTC.

The table lists this clonotype with a few counts. The V gene is TRBV24-1, the J gene TRBJ2-2, with 10 nucleotides matching TRBD1. The CDR3 has 15 amino acids. V trimming: 9 bases; J trimming: 4 bases; junction bases outside the gene matches: 7. The germline V gene has CDR1 KGHDR and CDR2 SFDVKD. The CDR3 DNA is TGTGCCACCTCTCCCGGGACAGGGGCCACCGGGGAGCTGTTTTTT. Protein sequence: CATSPGTGATGELFF.

In its sample, this clonotype was seen many times. The chain links TRBV18 to TRBJ1-1; the match to TRBD1 covers 8 bases. J was trimmed by 4 bases and V by 6 bases; bases with no gene match: 7. The CDR3 loop spans 14 amino acids. Germline V gene data show CDR1 as KGHSH and CDR2 as LQKENI. CDR3 protein: CASSRETGVTEAFF. CDR3 sequence (DNA): TGTGCCAGCTCCCGCGAGACAGGGGTCACTGAAGCTTTCTTT.

This clonotype came up many times. The rearrangement links TRBV30 to TRBJ1-5; D is uncertain. Deletions cut 5 bases from V and 0 bases from J, with 8 bases between. The CDR3 is 13 amino acids. CDR1 and CDR2 from the germline V gene are GTSNPN and SVGIG (reference sequence). CDR3 loop: CAWSEYSNQPQHF. Here the CDR3 DNA reads TGTGCCTGGTCTGAATATAGCAATCAGCCCCAGCATTTT.

This clonotype came up many times. The rearrangement uses TRBV3-1 and TRBJ2-7; 9 bases fit TRBD2. CDR3 length: 16 amino acids. Per the germline V gene, CDR1 is LGHDT and CDR2 is YNNKEL (reference sequence). After removal of 1 base from V and 3 bases from J, the junction contained 7 bases not matched to a gene. The CDR3 spells CASSQGKRAGGYEQYF. The DNA of the CDR3 is TGTGCCAGCAGCCAAGGGAAGAGAGCGGGAGGCTACGAGCAGTACTTC.

This clonotype was counted many times. This rearrangement joins TRBV20-1 to TRBJ2-7; 8 nucleotides align to TRBD1. The junction had 11 bases not matched to a gene; V was cut back by 3 bases and J by 4 bases. The CDR3 is 15 amino acids. CDR1 is DFQATT, CDR2 SNEGSKA, per germline (reference sequence). The CDR3 protein is CSARPPTGVLYEQYF. In nucleotides, the CDR3 is TGCAGTGCTAGGCCCCCGACAGGGGTCTTATACGAGCAGTACTTC.

This clonotype was observed many times. The gene calls are TRBV2 and TRBJ2-5; D possibly corresponds to TRBD2 (6 bases). The V and J ends lost 6 bases and 5 bases respectively, with 13 bases between them. The CDR3 is made up of 13 amino acids. Germline V gene data show CDR1 as SNHLY and CDR2 as FYNNEI. The CDR3 nucleotides read TGTGCCAGCAGCGGGAGAAGAGGGGAGACCCAGTACTTC. The encoded protein is CASSGRRGETQYF.

This clonotype was detected ten times or more. V gene TRBV7-2 combines with J gene TRBJ2-7, with 14 bases matching TRBD2. The V gene end was trimmed by 2 bases and the J gene end by 9 bases; junction bases not matched to a gene: 3. The CDR3 runs 14 residues. CDR1 and CDR2 from the germline V gene are SGHTA and FQGNSA. The CDR3 sequence is CASSLRTSGRSQYF. The CDR3 coding sequence is TGTGCCAGCAGCTTAAGGACTAGCGGGAGGTCGCAGTACTTC.

This clonotype was found many times. The V and J genes are TRBV20-1 and TRBJ1-1; 10 positions match TRBD1. The germline V gene encodes CDR1 DFQATT and CDR2 SNEGSKA (reference sequence). There are 14 residues in the CDR3. The ends lost 4 bases at V and 4 bases at J; junction bases unmatched: 6. The CDR3 loop is CSATTGGLATEAFF. The CDR3, as DNA: TGCAGTGCTACGACAGGGGGCTTAGCCACTGAAGCTTTCTTT.

The V gene is TRBV20-1, the J gene TRBJ2-1; 8 nucleotides line up with TRBD2. Germline-derived CDR1 and CDR2 are DFQATT and SNEGSKA (reference sequence). This CDR3 has 14 amino acids. V lost 3 bases to trimming and J lost 4 bases; unmatched junction nucleotides: 5. This CDR3 reads CSASPGRGYNEQFF. The CDR3 DNA follows: TGCAGTGCTAGTCCCGGGAGGGGGTACAATGAGCAGTTCTTC.

The chain recombines TRBV6-1 with TRBJ1-5, with 7 bases fitting TRBD1. Germline trimming cut 0 bases from V and 6 bases from J; bases unmatched to any gene: 8. CDR3 size: 16 residues. CDR1 is MNHNS, CDR2 SASEGT, per germline. The CDR3 is CASSEAEGAQVQPQHF. CDR3 nucleotide sequence: TGTGCCAGCAGTGAAGCGGAGGGGGCGCAGGTTCAGCCCCAGCATTTT.

The chain combines TRBV12-3 or TRBV12-4 with TRBJ2-3; 8 positions match TRBD2. This CDR3 spans 14 amino acids. V shed 1 base, J shed 5 bases, and the junction held 2 bases outside the gene matches. The CDR3 protein is CASSLGLAGDTQYF. CDR3 nucleotides: TGTGCCAGCAGTTTAGGTCTAGCGGGAGATACGCAGTATTTT.

The chain is built from TRBV28 and TRBJ2-3; D remains unclear. The CDR3 loop spans 14 amino acids. V was pared by 7 bases and J by 0 bases, with 11 bases between. CDR1 is MDHEN, CDR2 SYDVKM, per germline. CDR3: CASTLEGSTDTQYF. The DNA for the CDR3 is TGTGCCAGCACCCTGGAAGGAAGCACAGATACGCAGTATTTT.

The chain links TRBV7-8 to TRBJ1-1; no definite D call. The CDR3 contains 13 residues. The V end was cut by 5 bases, the J end by 3 bases, with 10 bases between. CDR1 SGHVS and CDR2 FQNEAQ come from the germline V gene. The CDR3: CASSQQRYTEAFF. The CDR3 DNA reads as TGTGCCAGCAGCCAACAACGGTACACTGAAGCTTTCTTT. Combining the CDR3 with reference TRBV7-8 and TRBJ1-1 gives the whole variable domain GAGVSQSPRYKVAKRGQDVALRCDPISGHVSLFWYQQALGQGPEFLTYFQNEAQLDKSGLPSDRFFAERPEGSVSTLKIQRTQQEDSAVYLCASSQQRYTEAFFGQGTRLTVV.

This clonotype was detected only a few times. The V and J genes are TRBV6-2 or TRBV6-3 and TRBJ2-7; 9 bases line up with TRBD1. The V and J ends lost 6 bases and 3 bases, in that order; junction bases with no gene match: 6. CDR1 is MNHEY and CDR2 is SVGEGT in the germline V gene. The CDR3 extends over 14 amino acids. Here the CDR3 DNA reads TGTGCCAGCAGACACCCGACAGGGGGCTACGAGCAGTACTTC. Translation: CASRHPTGGYEQYF.

The chain employs TRBV15 and TRBJ2-3; TRBD2 matches 8 bases. The CDR3 spans 13 residues. Germline assignment: CDR1 LNHNV and CDR2 YYDKDF (reference sequence). Losses at the gene ends were 7 bases for V and 3 bases for J; bases not matched to a gene: 3. The CDR3 DNA reads TGTGCCACCAAGGGCGGGAGGACAGATACGCAGTATTTT. It is translated as CATKGGRTDTQYF.

This sequence joins TRBV19 and TRBJ2-3; 12 nucleotides align to TRBD2. The V and J ends lost 6 bases and 0 bases, in that order; junction bases with no gene match: 4. Per the germline V gene, CDR1 is LNHDA and CDR2 is SQIVND (reference sequence). The CDR3 extends over 16 amino acids. CDR3 DNA sequence: TGTGCCAGTAGCAAGCTAGCGGGAGGGAGCACAGATACGCAGTATTTT. Amino acid sequence: CASSKLAGGSTDTQYF. The whole variable domain, filled in from reference TRBV19 and TRBJ2-3, reads DGGITQSPKYLFRKEGQNVTLSCEQNLNHDAMYWYRQDPGQGLRLIYYSQIVNDFQKGDIAEGYSVSREKKESFPLTVTSAQKNPTAFYLCASSKLAGGSTDTQYFGPGTRLTVL.

This clonotype was detected ten times or more. The chain uses TRBV28 and TRBJ2-7; D is uncertain. The V end was cut by 8 bases, the J end by 5 bases, with 10 bases between. Germline assignment: CDR1 MDHEN and CDR2 SYDVKM. The CDR3 is 11 residues long. CDR3 sequence (DNA): TGTGCCAGCGGTCTCGCGGACGAGCAGTACTTC. It codes for CASGLADEQYF.